These 23 T cell receptor beta chains originate from one sample sequenced in a study of tumor and adjacent non-tumor tissue in lung cancer (dated by TCRdb to 2017 to 2018). The receptor library was made with multiplex PCR. The sample was run on an Illumina HiSeq 2500. Following protocols modified from ARM-PCR, the researchers constructed TCRbeta libraries through three rounds of nested PCR with primers (Table S4). Using fastp at Q25 and MiXCR, TCRdb reprocessed the public reads and kept productive beta chains. Each record represents a unique CDR3 protein, reported with the most common genes and DNA among its rows. The sample records 90,000 to 100,000 distinct CDR3 sequences, around three quarters of which are singletons. The biggest ten clones account for roughly 33% of the sample. RNA was extracted from bulk unsorted tissue and checked for quality with a NanoDrop ND-1000 and an Agilent 2100. For the normal lung samples, distant non-tumor tissue was collected more than 3 cm away from the tumor edge.

Sequencing used distant non-tumor lung tissue. The receptor source for this set is a man between 60 and 75 years old with small cell lung cancer.

This clonotype has just one count. Its ends do not fully match the called genes, so a read error is possible. This chain joins TRBV11-1 and TRBJ2-1; TRBD2 is a possible D gene (5 bases). CDR3 size: 18 residues. The V gene's germline CDR1 is SGHAT and CDR2 FQDESV (reference sequence). CDR3 residues: CTSSSESRISGSGNEQFF. CDR3 DNA sequence: TGTACCAGCAGCTCAGAATCGAGGATTAGTGGGAGTGGTAATGAGCAGTTCTTC.

This clonotype was seen a single time. One junction end disagrees with the germline gene, perhaps due to a read error. V usage is TRBV29-1 and J usage is TRBJ2-1; 12 bases map to TRBD2. The CDR3 runs to 13 residues. Germline loops: CDR1 SQVTM, CDR2 ANQGSEA. CDR3 bases: TGCAACGGTGGACTAGCGGGAATTAATGAGCAGATCTTC. Translated, it gives CNGGLAGINEQIF.

Details on this clonotype: A read error is likely, as this CDR3 ends without the conserved phenylalanine or tryptophan. The DNA is omitted, as the CDR3 cannot be located on it reliably, and the CDR3 follows TCRdb's listing. This chain joins TRBV5-6 and TRBJ2-1. 12 amino acids form the CDR3, both terminal residues included. Germline V CDR1 and CDR2: SGHDT, YYEEEE. The chain's CDR3 is CASSLLSVKQLL.

The rearrangement uses TRBV29-1 and TRBJ2-3; the match to TRBD1 covers 7 bases. V lost 5 bases, J lost 4 bases, and 15 bases stayed unmatched. The CDR3 has 16 amino acids. CDR1 SQVTM and CDR2 ANQGSEA come from the germline V gene. The CDR3, as DNA: TGCAGCGTTCAGAGGGACCGGGACAGAGGGGCAGATACGCAGTATTTT. It codes for CSVQRDRDRGADTQYF.

In regard to this clonotype: The junction departs from the called germline gene at one end, perhaps through a read error. The chain has TRBV12-3 or TRBV12-4 and TRBJ2-3; no definite D call. This CDR3 has 14 amino acids. CDR3 nucleotide sequence: TGTGTAAGCAGTTTGGTAAAGGCGTCTGATACGCATTATTTT. Amino acid sequence: CVSSLVKASDTHYF.

The genes are TRBV7-9 and TRBJ2-5, with D tentatively TRBD1 (5 bases). CDR1 is SEHNR and CDR2 is FQNEAQ in the germline V gene (reference sequence). Trimming removed 8 bases from V and 4 bases from J, with 11 bases in between. The CDR3 has 12 amino acids. The CDR3 nucleotides read TGTGCCAGCGGCGGCAGGGTAGAGACCCAGTACTTC. Its protein is CASGGRVETQYF.

This clonotype was counted once. At one boundary the junction diverges from the germline segment, which might be a read error. V usage is TRBV30 and J usage is TRBJ1-3; D is unresolved. CDR3 length: 14 residues. The germline V gene has CDR1 GTSNPN and CDR2 SVGIG (reference sequence). The CDR3 region is CAWKLGNSGNTIYF. In nucleotides, the CDR3 is TGTGCCTGGAAGTTAGGGAACTCTGGGAACACCATATATTTT. Full variable domain (missing parts from reference TRBV30 and TRBJ1-3): SQTIHQWPATLVQPVGSPLSLECTVEGTSNPNLYWYRQAAGRGLQLLFYSVGIGQISSEVPQNLSASRPQDRQFILSSKKLLLSDSGFYLCAWKLGNSGNTIYFGEGSWLTVV.

To note about this clonotype: It may be a read error: a sequence one base away is much more abundant. V gene TRBV24-1 combines with J gene TRBJ1-3; maybe TRBD1 (6 bases). Trimming stripped 9 bases from V and 0 bases from J, with 20 bases between. This CDR3 contains 17 residues. Germline CDR1 reads KGHDR; CDR2 reads SFDVKD. CDR3: CATCPSWGRVSGNTIYF. The CDR3 DNA sequence: TGTGCCACCTGCCCCAGTTGGGGGCGAGTCTCTGGAAACACCATATATTTT.

In the case of this clonotype: Germline and junction disagree at one end, which may indicate a read error. Here the CDR3 DNA reads TGCTCCAGCAGCTTGGGGGCCCCGGAAGTCATTGAGCAGTTCTTC. This translates into CSSSLGAPEVIEQFF. The rearrangement uses TRBV5-1 and TRBJ2-1; possible D gene TRBD1, 6 bases. This CDR3 has 15 residues. CDR1 and CDR2 from the germline V gene are SGHRS and YFSETQ.

This clonotype has more than one count but fewer than ten. A much more abundant neighbour one base away suggests this may be a read error. V gene TRBV20-1 combines with J gene TRBJ2-5; D uncertain. The V end lost 7 bases, the J end lost 5 bases, and 20 bases lay between the germline ends. CDR1 is DFQATT and CDR2 is SNEGSKA in the germline V gene (reference sequence). The CDR3 length is 14 residues. The CDR3 DNA follows: TGCAGTGTTTTTAGCCGGAGTGGTGCGGAGACCCAGTACTTC. Translation: CSVFSRSGAETQYF.

To note about this clonotype: With a much larger clone just one base away, this may be a read error. The chain couples TRBV20-1 to TRBJ2-1; 7 nucleotides agree with TRBD1. The CDR3 has 14 residues. Germline V CDR1 and CDR2: DFQATT, SNEGSKA (reference sequence). J lost 4 bases, V lost 7 bases, and 10 bases had no gene match. In DNA form, the CDR3 reads TGCAGTGGCCAAGGACAGGCGGATTACAATGAGCAGTTCTTC. It codes for CSGQGQADYNEQFF.

This clonotype was recorded many times. This rearrangement joins TRBV5-4 to TRBJ2-1; D possibly corresponds to TRBD2 (7 bases). The V gene's germline CDR1 is SGHNT and CDR2 YYREEE (reference sequence). The CDR3 totals 14 residues. The ends were cut back, 2 bases at V and 7 bases at J, with 13 bases in the middle. The CDR3 reads CASSLGLGGNEQFF. The DNA for the CDR3 is TGTGCCAGCAGCTTAGGACTAGGGGGGAATGAGCAGTTCTTC.

Points on this clonotype: The conserved phenylalanine or tryptophan normally closing the CDR3 is absent here, so this likely arose from a read error. The chain combines TRBV4-1 with TRBJ2-7, with TRBD2 as a possible D gene (7 bases). Germline V CDR1 and CDR2: MGHRA, YSYEKL. The CDR3 runs 16 residues. In DNA, the CDR3 is TGTGCCAGCAGCCAAGATTGGGGGGGCGGGGTCTACGAGCAGTACTAC. Translating gives CASSQDWGGGVYEQYY.

Only one count was recorded for this clonotype. The chain joins TRBV29-1 to TRBJ2-1, with 7 bases identical to TRBD1. The CDR3 is 15 residues long. The germline gives CDR1 SQVTM, CDR2 ANQGSEA. The chain's CDR3 is CTYVGTDVMYNEQFF. The CDR3 DNA follows: TGCACCTACGTCGGGACAGACGTAATGTACAATGAGCAGTTCTTC.

A note on this clonotype: The junction departs from germline at one end; a sequencing error may be responsible. The CDR3 DNA sequence: TGTGCCAGCAGTAACTCGAACACCGGGGAGCTGTCTTTT. It translates to CASSNSNTGELSF. The chain carries TRBV6-6 and TRBJ2-2; maybe TRBD2 (5 bases). Germline lookup yields CDR1 MNHNY and CDR2 SVGAGI (reference sequence). This CDR3 has 13 amino acids.

Concerning this clonotype itself: This may be a read error: a much more frequent sequence differs by one nucleotide. V and J are TRBV5-1 and TRBJ2-5, with 9 bases aligning to TRBD2. V lost 2 bases to trimming and J lost 5 bases; unmatched junction nucleotides: 7. Germline V gives CDR1 SGHRS, CDR2 YFSETQ. This CDR3 comprises 15 residues. CDR3 region: CASSFNAGGVETQYF. Written as DNA, the CDR3 is TGCGCCAGCAGCTTCAATGCGGGAGGGGTGGAGACCCAGTACTTC.

The chain is built from TRBV29-1 and TRBJ2-1; 8 bases match TRBD1. Germline lookup yields CDR1 SQVTM and CDR2 ANQGSEA. The CDR3 totals 15 residues. The junction had 17 bases not matched to a gene; V was cut back by 4 bases and J by 12 bases. CDR3 sequence: CSVAHVDRERNRQFF. The CDR3 region has the DNA TGCAGCGTTGCACATGTGGACAGGGAGAGGAATAGGCAGTTCTTC.

V is TRBV11-2 and J is TRBJ2-1, with a weak D call TRBD1 (5 bases). Germline V gene sequence: CDR1 SGHAT, CDR2 FQNNGV. CDR3 size: 14 residues. With 10 bases removed from V and 9 bases from J, the gap between germline ends came to 22 bases. CDR3 DNA sequence: TGTGCCAACAGTTTAGAGGCAGGGTGGGTTGAGCAGTTCTTC. Translated, it gives CANSLEAGWVEQFF.

This chain uses TRBV5-1 with TRBJ2-6, with D possibly TRBD1 on 6 matching bases. The CDR3 is made up of 15 amino acids. Germline V CDR1 and CDR2: SGHRS, YFSETQ. Deletions cut 1 base from V and 5 bases from J, with 10 bases between. As DNA, the CDR3 is TGCGCCAGCAGCTTGATGGGGGCTCGGGCCAACGTCCTGACTTTC. It specifies CASSLMGARANVLTF.

A note on this clonotype: A much bigger clone sits one base away, suggesting this may be a read error. The V gene is TRBV5-4, the J gene TRBJ2-1, with a tentative D call TRBD2 (6 bases). Per the germline V gene, CDR1 is SGHNT and CDR2 is YYREEE (reference sequence). The CDR3 extends over 13 amino acids. The CDR3 region has the DNA TGTACCAGCAGCCCCCCGGCGGGACTTGAGCAGTTCTTC. Translating gives CTSSPPAGLEQFF. The whole variable domain, filled in from reference TRBV5-4 and TRBJ2-1, reads ETGVTQSPTHLIKTRGQQVTLRCSSQSGHNTVSWYQQALGQGPQFIFQYYREEENGRGNFPPRFSGLQFPNYSSELNVNALELDDSALYLCTSSPPAGLEQFFGPGTRLTVL.

On this clonotype itself: The final CDR3 position lacks the conserved phenylalanine or tryptophan, pointing to a likely read error. The DNA is left out, because the CDR3 cannot be placed on it with certainty; the CDR3 is given as TCRdb lists it. This chain joins TRBV20-1 and TRBJ2-5; TRBD1 reflects the table's D call only, with no check against the DNA. The germline V gene encodes CDR1 DFQATT and CDR2 SNEGSKA (reference sequence). The CDR3 spans 11 residues, counting both ends. The CDR3 here is CSAGRGPTQYL.

A remark on this clonotype: Because the CDR3 is missing its conserved closing phenylalanine or tryptophan, this is likely a read error. This sequence joins TRBV6-6 and TRBJ2-7, with TRBD1 matching over 9 bases. Germline V gene sequence: CDR1 MNHNY, CDR2 SVGAGI (reference sequence). The CDR3 runs 14 residues. CDR3 region: CTGMVGQGTYEQYL. CDR3 coding DNA: TGTACCGGCATGGTAGGACAGGGGACCTACGAGCAGTACCTC.

This clonotype was counted at least ten times. The rearrangement links TRBV20-1 to TRBJ2-4; 9 nucleotides agree with TRBD1. CDR1 and CDR2 (germline): DFQATT, SNEGSKA (reference sequence). There are 14 residues in the CDR3. J gave up 8 bases and V 2 bases, and 7 bases lay outside the gene matches. For the CDR3, the DNA is TGCAGTGCTAGACTGGGACAGGGCACGGACATTCAGTACTTC. This translates into CSARLGQGTDIQYF.